This TCR beta chain appears in the sequencing data of a study of a mutant IDH1 vaccine in newly diagnosed glioma. Study summary: Either 4-6 weeks after radiotherapy alone or alongside temozolomide, vaccination was begun. Visit timing is recorded as week 35 for V12 and week 47 for V13.

Germline V gene lookup returns CDR1 SEHNR and CDR2 FQNEAQ (reference sequence). There are 14 residues in the CDR3. The germline V and J ends were trimmed by 6 bases and 2 bases, with 11 bases remaining between them. Time point in this sample: week 47, end of study. The study gave 300 ug of mutant IDH1 20-mer peptide per vaccine dose, with topical imiquimod. Astrocytomas found in donors were new, WHO grade 3 or 4, IDH1-mutant and ATRX-lost. In the case of this clone: The antigen is undetermined.

Sequencing used immunoSEQ multiplex PCR; TCRdb keeps in-frame clones, though not all of them. The data show about 94,000 clones, with just under 90% seen just once and approximately 0.8% held by the top ten. The clonotype comes from a woman aged 45-65 years with glioma. The V and J genes are TRBV7-9 and TRBJ1-5, with D hard to call. Specimen: PBMCs, collected from a glioma patient whose treatment included an IDH1 peptide vaccine. Here the CDR3 DNA reads TGTGCCAGCAGGGGCCCAGGCGGCAATCAGCCCCAGCATTTT. Protein product: CASRGPGGNQPQHF.